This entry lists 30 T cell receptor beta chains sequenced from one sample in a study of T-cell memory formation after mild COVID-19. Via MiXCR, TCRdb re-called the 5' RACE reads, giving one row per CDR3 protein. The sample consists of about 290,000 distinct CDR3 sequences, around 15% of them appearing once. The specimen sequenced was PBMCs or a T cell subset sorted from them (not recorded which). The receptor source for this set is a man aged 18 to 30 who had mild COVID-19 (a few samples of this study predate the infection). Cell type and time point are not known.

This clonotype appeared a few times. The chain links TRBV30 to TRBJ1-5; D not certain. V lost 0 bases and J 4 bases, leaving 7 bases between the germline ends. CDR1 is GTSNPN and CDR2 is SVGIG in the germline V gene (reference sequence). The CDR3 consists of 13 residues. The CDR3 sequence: CAWSVRENQPQHF. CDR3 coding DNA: TGTGCCTGGAGTGTAAGGGAGAATCAGCCCCAGCATTTT.

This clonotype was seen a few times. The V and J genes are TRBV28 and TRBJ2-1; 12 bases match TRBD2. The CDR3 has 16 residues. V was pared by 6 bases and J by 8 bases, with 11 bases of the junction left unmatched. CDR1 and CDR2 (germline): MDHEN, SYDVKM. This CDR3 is CASREPSGGATYEQFF. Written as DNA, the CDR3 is TGTGCCAGCAGGGAACCTAGCGGGGGGGCAACGTATGAGCAGTTCTTC.

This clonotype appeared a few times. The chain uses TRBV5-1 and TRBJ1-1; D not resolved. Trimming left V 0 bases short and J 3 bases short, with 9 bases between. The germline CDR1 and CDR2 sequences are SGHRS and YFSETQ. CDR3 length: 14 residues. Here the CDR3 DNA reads TGCGCCAGCAGCTTGGCGGGCAGAGACACTGAAGCTTTCTTT. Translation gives CASSLAGRDTEAFF.

CDR3 loop: CASSDRDRAVTYGYTF. CDR3 coding DNA: TGTGCCAGCAGTGACCGGGACAGGGCTGTTACGTATGGCTACACCTTC. The V gene is TRBV7-9, the J gene TRBJ1-2, with 9 bases aligning to TRBD1. CDR1 is SEHNR and CDR2 is FQNEAQ in the germline V gene (reference sequence). The CDR3 totals 16 residues. V shed 6 bases, J shed 5 bases, and the junction held 13 bases outside the gene matches. Using reference TRBV7-9 and TRBJ1-2 for the parts outside the CDR3, the full variable domain is DTGVSQNPRHKITKRGQNVTFRCDPISEHNRLYWYRQTLGQGPEFLTYFQNEAQLEKSRLLSDRFSAERPKGSFSTLEIQRTEQGDSAMYLCASSDRDRAVTYGYTFGSGTRLTVV.

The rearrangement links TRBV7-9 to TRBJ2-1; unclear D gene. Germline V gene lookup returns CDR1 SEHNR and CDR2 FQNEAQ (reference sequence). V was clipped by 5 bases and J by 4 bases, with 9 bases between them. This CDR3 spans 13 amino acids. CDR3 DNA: TGTGCCAGCAGCCCCGCCGGGTACAATGAGCAGTTCTTC. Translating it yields CASSPAGYNEQFF.

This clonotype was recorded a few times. The CDR3 loop reads CASSPGQGPPSEQYF. The CDR3 nucleotides read TGTGCCAGCAGCCCCGGACAGGGGCCTCCGTCCGAGCAGTACTTC. The V gene is TRBV7-9, the J gene TRBJ2-7; TRBD1 matches 9 bases. The CDR3 spans 15 residues. V trimming: 5 bases; J trimming: 6 bases; junction bases outside the gene matches: 11. From germline, CDR1 is SEHNR and CDR2 FQNEAQ (reference sequence).

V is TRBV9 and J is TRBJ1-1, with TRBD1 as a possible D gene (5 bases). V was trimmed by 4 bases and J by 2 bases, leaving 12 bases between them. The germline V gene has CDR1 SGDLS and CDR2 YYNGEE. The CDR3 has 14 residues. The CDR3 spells CASSPRDYNTEAFF. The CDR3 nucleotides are TGTGCCAGCAGCCCCCGGGACTATAACACTGAAGCTTTCTTT.

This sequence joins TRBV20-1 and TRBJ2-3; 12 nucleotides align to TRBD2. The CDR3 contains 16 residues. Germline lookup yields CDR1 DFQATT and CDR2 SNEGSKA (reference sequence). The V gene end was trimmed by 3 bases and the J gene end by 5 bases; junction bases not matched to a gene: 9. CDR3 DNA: TGCAGTGCTAGGCCTACGTCGACTAGCGGGGGAGATACGCAGTATTTT. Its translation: CSARPTSTSGGDTQYF.

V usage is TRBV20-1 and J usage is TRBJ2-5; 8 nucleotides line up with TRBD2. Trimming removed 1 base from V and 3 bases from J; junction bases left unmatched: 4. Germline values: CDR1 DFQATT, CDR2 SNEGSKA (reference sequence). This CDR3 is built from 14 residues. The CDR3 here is CSARGVAGKETQYF. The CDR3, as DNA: TGCAGTGCTAGAGGGGTAGCGGGGAAAGAGACCCAGTACTTC.

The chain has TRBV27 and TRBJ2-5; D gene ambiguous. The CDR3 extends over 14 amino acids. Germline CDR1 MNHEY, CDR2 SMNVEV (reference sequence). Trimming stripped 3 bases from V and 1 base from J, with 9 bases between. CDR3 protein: CASSFGQAQETQYF. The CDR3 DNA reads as TGTGCCAGCAGTTTTGGGCAGGCCCAAGAGACCCAGTACTTC.

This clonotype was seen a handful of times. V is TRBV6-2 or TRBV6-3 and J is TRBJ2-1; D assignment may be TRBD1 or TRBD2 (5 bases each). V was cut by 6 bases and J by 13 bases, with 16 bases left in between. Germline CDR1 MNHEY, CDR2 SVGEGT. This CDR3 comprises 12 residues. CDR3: CASSRNRGPQFF. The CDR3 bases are TGTGCCAGCAGCCGTAATCGGGGCCCTCAGTTCTTC.

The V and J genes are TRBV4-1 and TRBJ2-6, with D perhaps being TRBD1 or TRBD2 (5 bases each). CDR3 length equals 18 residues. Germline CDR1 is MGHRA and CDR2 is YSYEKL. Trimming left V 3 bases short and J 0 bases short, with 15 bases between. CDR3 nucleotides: TGCGCCAGCAGCCAGGCAGGGACCCCAAGCTCTGGGGCCAACGTCCTGACTTTC. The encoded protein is CASSQAGTPSSGANVLTF.

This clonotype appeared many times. CDR3 protein: CASSRIAGGASYNEQFF. In DNA, the CDR3 is TGCGCCAGCAGCCGGATAGCGGGGGGAGCCTCCTACAATGAGCAGTTCTTC. This rearrangement joins TRBV4-1 to TRBJ2-1; 10 positions agree with TRBD2. The V gene end was trimmed by 4 bases and the J gene end by 0 bases; junction bases not matched to a gene: 6. The CDR3 length is 17 residues. In germline, CDR1 is MGHRA, CDR2 YSYEKL.

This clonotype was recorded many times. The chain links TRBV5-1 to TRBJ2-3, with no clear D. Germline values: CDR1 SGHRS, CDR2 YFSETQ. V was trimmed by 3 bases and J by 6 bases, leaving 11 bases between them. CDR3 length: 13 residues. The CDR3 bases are TGCGCCAGCAGCTCGGTAGGAAGTGATACGCAGTATTTT. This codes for CASSSVGSDTQYF.

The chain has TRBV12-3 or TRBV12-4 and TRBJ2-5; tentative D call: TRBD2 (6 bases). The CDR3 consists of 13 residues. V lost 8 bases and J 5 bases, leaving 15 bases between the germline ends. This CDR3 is CASCRGTGETQYF. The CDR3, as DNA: TGTGCCAGCTGTCGGGGGACCGGGGAGACCCAGTACTTC.

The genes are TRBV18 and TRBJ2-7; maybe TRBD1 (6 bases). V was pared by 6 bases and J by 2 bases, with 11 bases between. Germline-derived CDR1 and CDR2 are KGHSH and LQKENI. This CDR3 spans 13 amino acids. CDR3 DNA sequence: TGTGCCAGCTCCTCCGGGACAACCTACGAGCAGTACTTC. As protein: CASSSGTTYEQYF.

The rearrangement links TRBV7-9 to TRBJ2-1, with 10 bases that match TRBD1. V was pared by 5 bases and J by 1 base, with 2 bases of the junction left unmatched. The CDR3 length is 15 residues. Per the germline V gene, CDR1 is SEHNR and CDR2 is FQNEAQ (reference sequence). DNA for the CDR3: TGTGCCAGCAGCACGGGACAGGGGTCCTACAATGAGCAGTTCTTC. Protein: CASSTGQGSYNEQFF.

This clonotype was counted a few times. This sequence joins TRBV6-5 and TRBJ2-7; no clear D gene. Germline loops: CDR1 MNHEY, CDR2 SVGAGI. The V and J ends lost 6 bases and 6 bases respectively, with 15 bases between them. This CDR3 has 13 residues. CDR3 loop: CASSISSGSEQYV. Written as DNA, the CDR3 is TGTGCCAGCAGCATCTCCTCAGGTTCCGAGCAGTACGTC.

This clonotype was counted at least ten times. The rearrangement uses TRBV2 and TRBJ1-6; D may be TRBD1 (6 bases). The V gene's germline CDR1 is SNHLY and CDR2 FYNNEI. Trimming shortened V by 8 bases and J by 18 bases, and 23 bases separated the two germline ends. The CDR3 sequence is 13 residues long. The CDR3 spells CASLGQSLDLYHF. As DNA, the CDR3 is TGTGCCAGCCTTGGACAGTCTCTCGACCTGTACCACTTT.

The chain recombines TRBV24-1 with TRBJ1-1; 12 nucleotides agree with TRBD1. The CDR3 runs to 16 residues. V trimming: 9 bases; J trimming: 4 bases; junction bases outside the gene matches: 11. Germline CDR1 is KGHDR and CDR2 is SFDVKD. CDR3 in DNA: TGTGCCACCTCTGGGACAGGGGGCCCCTTCGGCACTGAAGCTTTCTTT. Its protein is CATSGTGGPFGTEAFF.

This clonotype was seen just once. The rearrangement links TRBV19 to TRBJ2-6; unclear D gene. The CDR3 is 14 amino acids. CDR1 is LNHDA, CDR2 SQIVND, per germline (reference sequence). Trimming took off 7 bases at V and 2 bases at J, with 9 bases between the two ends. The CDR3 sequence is CASTETPGANVLTF. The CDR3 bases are TGTGCCAGTACCGAGACCCCTGGGGCCAACGTCCTGACTTTC.

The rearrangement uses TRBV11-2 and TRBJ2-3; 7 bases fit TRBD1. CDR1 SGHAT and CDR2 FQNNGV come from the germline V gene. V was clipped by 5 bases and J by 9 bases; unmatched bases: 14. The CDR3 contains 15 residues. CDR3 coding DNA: TGTGCCAGCAGCCCAGGACAGGTCCCGCCGACGACGCAGTATTTT. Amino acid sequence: CASSPGQVPPTTQYF.

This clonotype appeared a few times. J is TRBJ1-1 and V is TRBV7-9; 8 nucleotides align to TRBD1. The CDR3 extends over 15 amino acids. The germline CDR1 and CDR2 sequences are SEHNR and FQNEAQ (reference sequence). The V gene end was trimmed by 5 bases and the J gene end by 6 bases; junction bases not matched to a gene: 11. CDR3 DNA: TGTGCCAGCAGCCTGAATACAGGGGGAAGGGCTGAAGCTTTCTTT. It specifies CASSLNTGGRAEAFF.

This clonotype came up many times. The CDR3 nucleotides read TGCGCCAGCTCGGCCTCGGACCCGTTCACAGATACGCAGTATTTT. It translates to CASSASDPFTDTQYF. The genes are TRBV10-1 and TRBJ2-3; D gene unclear. Germline V gives CDR1 WNHNN, CDR2 SYGVQD (reference sequence). Trimming removed 8 bases at V and 2 bases at J, with 17 bases between. The CDR3 is 15 amino acids.

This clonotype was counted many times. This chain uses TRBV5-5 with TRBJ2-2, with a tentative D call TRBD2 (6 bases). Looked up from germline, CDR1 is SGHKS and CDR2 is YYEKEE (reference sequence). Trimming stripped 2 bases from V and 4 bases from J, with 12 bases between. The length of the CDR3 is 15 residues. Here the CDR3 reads CASSFGQGGTGELFF. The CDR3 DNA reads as TGTGCCAGCAGCTTCGGTCAGGGAGGCACCGGGGAGCTGTTTTTT.

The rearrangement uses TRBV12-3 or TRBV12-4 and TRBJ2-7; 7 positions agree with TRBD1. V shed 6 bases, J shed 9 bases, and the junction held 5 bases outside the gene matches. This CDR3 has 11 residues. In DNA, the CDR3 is TGTGCCAGCAGCAGGACAGGCAGGCAGTACTTC. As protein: CASSRTGRQYF.

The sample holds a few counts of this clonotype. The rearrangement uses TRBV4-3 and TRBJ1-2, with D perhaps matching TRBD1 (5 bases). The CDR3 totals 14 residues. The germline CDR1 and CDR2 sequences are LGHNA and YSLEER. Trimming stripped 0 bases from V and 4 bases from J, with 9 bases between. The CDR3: CASSQDHGGYGYTF. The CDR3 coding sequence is TGCGCCAGCAGCCAAGATCACGGGGGCTATGGCTACACCTTC.

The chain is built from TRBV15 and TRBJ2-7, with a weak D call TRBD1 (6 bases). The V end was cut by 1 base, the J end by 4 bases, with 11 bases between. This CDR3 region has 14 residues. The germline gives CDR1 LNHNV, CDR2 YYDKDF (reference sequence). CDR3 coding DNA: TGTGCCACCAGCAGAGGGACAGTAAATTACGAGCAGTACGTC. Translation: CATSRGTVNYEQYV.

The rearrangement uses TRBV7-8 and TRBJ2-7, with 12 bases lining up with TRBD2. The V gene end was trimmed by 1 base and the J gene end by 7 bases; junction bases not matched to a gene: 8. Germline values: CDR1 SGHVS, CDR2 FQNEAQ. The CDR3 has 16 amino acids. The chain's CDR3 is CASSLGRLAGDLEQYV. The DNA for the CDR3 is TGTGCCAGCAGCTTAGGGCGACTAGCGGGGGACCTGGAGCAGTACGTC.

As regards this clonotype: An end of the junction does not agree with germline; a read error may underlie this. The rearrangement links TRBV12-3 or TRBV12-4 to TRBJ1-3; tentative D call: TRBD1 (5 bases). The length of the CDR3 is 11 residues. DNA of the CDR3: TGTGCCAGCAGCTTAGGGACGGTGTTATATTTT. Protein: CASSLGTVLYF.